Listed here are 26 T cell receptor beta chains from one sample, sequenced in a study of blood T cell repertoires in COVID-19. Data came from immunoSEQ multiplex PCR; TCRdb stores just in-frame clones and leaves some out. The table includes 220,000 or so clones, 84% detected once. The sequenced material came from PBMCs or T cells enriched from blood (not recorded which). All receptors come from a middle-aged woman who had recovered from COVID-19.

This sequence joins TRBV10-2 and TRBJ2-7; D may be TRBD1 (6 bases). CDR3 length: 13 amino acids. V was shortened by 6 bases and J by 5 bases, with 14 bases between the two germline ends. Per the germline V gene, CDR1 is WSHSY and CDR2 is SAAADI. CDR3 in amino acids: CASSSADSNEQYF. CDR3 sequence (DNA): TGCGCCAGCAGCTCCGCGGACAGCAACGAGCAGTACTTC.

This clone was recorded a few times. V usage is TRBV9 and J usage is TRBJ2-1; 7 bases line up with TRBD1. The CDR3 consists of 16 residues. CDR1 and CDR2 from the germline V gene are SGDLS and YYNGEE. The V segment lost 0 bases and the J segment 6 bases; nucleotides outside the gene matches: 9. The CDR3 loop reads CASSVGGTEPFNEQFF. CDR3 nucleotides: TGTGCCAGCAGCGTAGGAGGGACAGAACCCTTCAATGAGCAGTTCTTC.

The chain combines TRBV19 with TRBJ2-3, with 8 nucleotides matching TRBD1. The CDR3 is 15 amino acids. Germline CDR1 and CDR2: LNHDA and SQIVND (reference sequence). Unmatched junction bases numbered 9, after V lost 8 bases and J lost 2 bases. The CDR3: CASSPTGAFTDTQYF. CDR3 bases: TGTGCCAGTTCCCCGACAGGGGCGTTCACAGATACGCAGTATTTT.

Concerning this clone: At one boundary the junction diverges from the germline segment, which might be a read error. The rearrangement uses TRBV6-2 or TRBV6-3 and TRBJ1-2; TRBD1 agrees at 9 bases. The CDR3 runs 14 residues. CDR1 is MNHEY, CDR2 SVGEGT, per germline. This CDR3 reads CASSHSGQGSGYTF. CDR3 DNA: TGTGCCAGCAGTCACTCGGGACAGGGTTCTGGCTACACCTTC.

The genes are TRBV27 and TRBJ2-7; 10 bases map to TRBD2. Germline CDR1 is MNHEY and CDR2 is SMNVEV (reference sequence). Trimming at V came to 2 bases and at J to 7 bases, leaving 8 bases not matched to a gene. The CDR3 is 15 residues long. CDR3 coding DNA: TGTGCCAGCAGTTTAACAGCGGGAGGGCCGGGGGAGCAGTACTTC. It yields the protein CASSLTAGGPGEQYF.

This chain links TRBV24-1 with TRBJ1-2, with D hard to call. V shed 3 bases and J shed 4 bases, with 11 bases lying between them. The CDR3 length is 14 residues. Germline CDR1 and CDR2: KGHDR and SFDVKD. CDR3 bases: TGTGCCACCAGTGATGGGAGGGTATCCTATGGCTACACCTTC. Translation: CATSDGRVSYGYTF.

The chain combines TRBV11-3 with TRBJ2-2; possible D gene TRBD1, 6 bases. V dropped 5 bases and J dropped 6 bases, with 10 bases sitting between them. This CDR3 is 13 amino acids long. In germline, CDR1 is SGHNT, CDR2 YENEEA. Here the CDR3 DNA reads TGTGCCAGCAGCCCAGGGGACCCCGGGGAGCTGTTTTTT. Protein sequence: CASSPGDPGELFF.

The rearrangement links TRBV5-1 to TRBJ2-6; 8 bases align to TRBD2. The CDR3 has 17 residues. The germline V gene encodes CDR1 SGHRS and CDR2 YFSETQ. The V and J ends lost 4 bases and 3 bases, in that order; junction bases with no gene match: 9. The CDR3 reads CASSPGGGAYGANVLTF. The CDR3 bases are TGCGCCAGCAGCCCGGGGGGGGGCGCTTATGGGGCCAACGTCCTGACTTTC. Full variable domain (rest looked up from reference TRBV5-1 and TRBJ2-6): KAGVTQTPRYLIKTRGQQVTLSCSPISGHRSVSWYQQTPGQGLQFLFEYFSETQRNKGNFPGRFSGRQFSNSRSEMNVSTLELGDSALYLCASSPGGGAYGANVLTFGAGSRLTVL.

The gene calls are TRBV28 and TRBJ1-4; possibly TRBD1 for D (5 bases). Germline CDR1 and CDR2: MDHEN and SYDVKM. This CDR3 contains 16 residues. Trimming removed 5 bases from V and 3 bases from J, with 16 bases in between. The CDR3 nucleotides read TGTGCCAGCAGTGCCGATACTCAGGGTTCTAATGAAAAACTGTTTTTT. Translating it yields CASSADTQGSNEKLFF.

The gene calls are TRBV7-3 and TRBJ2-3, with 7 bases matching TRBD2. V shed 5 bases, J shed 12 bases, and the junction held 8 bases outside the gene matches. This CDR3 has 12 residues. The germline CDR1 and CDR2 sequences are SGHTA and FQGTGA. CDR3 nucleotides: TGTGCCAGCAGCACCGGACTAGGCCAACAGTATTTT. It encodes CASSTGLGQQYF.

The chain carries TRBV6-1 and TRBJ1-1; D not certain. Between the trimmed V and J ends, which lost 2 bases and 0 bases, there was a span of 16 bases. Germline CDR1 MNHNS, CDR2 SASEGT. The CDR3 loop spans 17 amino acids. The DNA of the CDR3 is TGTGCCAGCAGTGAATATTGGGGAGATCTCATGAACACTGAAGCTTTCTTT. This encodes CASSEYWGDLMNTEAFF.

V is TRBV5-1 and J is TRBJ2-7; TRBD1 matches at 9 bases. This CDR3 is built from 16 residues. Germline V gene sequence: CDR1 SGHRS, CDR2 YFSETQ. The junction had 9 bases not matched to a gene; V was cut back by 2 bases and J by 3 bases. DNA of the CDR3: TGCGCCAGCAGCTTAGAACCGGGACAGGGCCTCTACGAGCAGTACTTC. This gives the protein CASSLEPGQGLYEQYF.

CDR3 coding DNA: TGTGCCAGCAGTTACGACCCTAGAGATGAGCAGTTCTTC. Translation gives CASSYDPRDEQFF. The V call is TRBV6-2 or TRBV6-3, the J call TRBJ2-1; D call uncertain. Germline V CDR1 and CDR2: MNHEY, SVGEGT. The CDR3 contains 13 residues. The V end lost 2 bases, the J end lost 8 bases, and 10 bases lay between the germline ends.

The chain employs TRBV7-9 and TRBJ1-1; no clear D gene. Per the germline V gene, CDR1 is SEHNR and CDR2 is FQNEAQ (reference sequence). V gave up 5 bases and J gave up 5 bases, with 15 bases separating them. CDR3 length equals 14 residues. The CDR3 here is CASSPRTIGTEAFF. CDR3 bases: TGTGCCAGCAGCCCTCGGACTATAGGTACTGAAGCTTTCTTT.

The chain joins TRBV2 to TRBJ2-3, with TRBD2 as a possible D gene (5 bases). Per the germline V gene, CDR1 is SNHLY and CDR2 is FYNNEI. The CDR3 is made up of 15 amino acids. The V end lost 4 bases, the J end lost 2 bases, and 13 bases lay between the germline ends. The CDR3 DNA reads as TGTGCCAGCAGTGTTAAGCGGAGCTACACAGATACGCAGTATTTT. Translation: CASSVKRSYTDTQYF.

J is TRBJ2-5 and V is TRBV12-3 or TRBV12-4; D ambiguous. The V end lost 6 bases, the J end lost 4 bases, and 6 bases lay between the germline ends. The CDR3 runs 11 residues. CDR3 residues: CASRTLETQYF. DNA for the CDR3: TGTGCCAGCAGGACTCTAGAGACCCAGTACTTC.

This clone was counted a single time. This rearrangement joins TRBV4-3 to TRBJ1-4, with D possibly TRBD1 on 6 matching bases. This CDR3 has 16 amino acids. Germline lookup yields CDR1 LGHNA and CDR2 YSLEER. Between the trimmed V and J ends, which lost 3 bases and 3 bases, there was a span of 14 bases. The CDR3 is CASSHYRQAPNEKLFF. The CDR3 DNA reads TGCGCCAGCAGCCACTACCGACAGGCTCCTAATGAAAAACTGTTTTTT.

This chain connects TRBV30 to TRBJ1-6, with TRBD1 identical over 8 bases. With V trimmed by 5 bases and J by 11 bases, 8 bases remained unmatched. The CDR3 has 13 amino acids. The V gene's germline CDR1 is GTSNPN and CDR2 SVGIG (reference sequence). CDR3 in amino acids: CAWGQGGGAPLHF. The DNA for the CDR3 is TGTGCCTGGGGACAGGGCGGGGGTGCACCCCTCCACTTT.

This sequence joins TRBV23-1 and TRBJ1-1; no definite D call. TRBV23-1 is flagged as an ORF with uncertain function. This CDR3 spans 12 amino acids. V was cut by 6 bases and J by 1 base, with 6 bases left in between. CDR3 sequence: CASRRENTEAFF. CDR3 in DNA: TGCGCCAGCAGGCGTGAGAACACTGAAGCTTTCTTT.

The chain uses TRBV10-3 and TRBJ2-1; TRBD1 matches at 9 bases. J gave up 5 bases and V 6 bases, and 11 bases lay outside the gene matches. Germline lookup yields CDR1 ENHRY and CDR2 SYGVKD. The CDR3 runs to 16 residues. The CDR3 spells CAIRPGTGQVDNEQFF. The CDR3 coding sequence is TGTGCCATCAGGCCAGGGACAGGGCAGGTAGACAATGAGCAGTTCTTC.

This chain links TRBV7-2 with TRBJ2-2, with TRBD2 matching over 8 bases. Per germline, CDR1 SGHTA and CDR2 FQGNSA. Unmatched junction bases numbered 15, after V lost 5 bases and J lost 1 base. The CDR3 spans 19 residues. The CDR3 DNA is TGTGCCAGCAGCGCTACAATCGCCGGGACTAGTTGGAACACCGGGGAGCTGTTTTTT. This translates into CASSATIAGTSWNTGELFF.

V and J are TRBV19 and TRBJ1-4; 7 bases fit TRBD1. Germline V gives CDR1 LNHDA, CDR2 SQIVND (reference sequence). V dropped 5 bases and J dropped 8; count of bases not matched to a gene: 8. The CDR3 covers 14 residues. CDR3 coding DNA: TGTGCCAGTAGTCTCTCAGGGGGTCGGGAAAAACTGTTTTTT. Translation: CASSLSGGREKLFF. Variable domain in full (rest from reference TRBV19 and TRBJ1-4): DGGITQSPKYLFRKEGQNVTLSCEQNLNHDAMYWYRQDPGQGLRLIYYSQIVNDFQKGDIAEGYSVSREKKESFPLTVTSAQKNPTAFYLCASSLSGGREKLFFGSGTQLSVL.

The chain recombines TRBV10-3 with TRBJ1-2, with TRBD1 matching 7 bases. CDR1 is ENHRY, CDR2 SYGVKD, per germline. With 2 bases clipped from V and 1 base from J, the junction kept 13 bases outside the gene matches. This CDR3 is 18 amino acids long. For the CDR3, the DNA is TGTGCCATCAGTGAGGCACCCGCGACAGGGCGTCTTAACTATGGCTACACCTTC. Residues: CAISEAPATGRLNYGYTF.

The chain couples TRBV29-1 to TRBJ1-2; D may be TRBD1 (5 bases). V lost 4 bases, J lost 7 bases, and 16 bases lay in between. The germline CDR1 and CDR2 sequences are SQVTM and ANQGSEA. CDR3 length: 13 amino acids. Written as DNA, the CDR3 is TGCAGCGTTGGGAAACAGGATAATAGTGGCTACACCTTC. Residues: CSVGKQDNSGYTF.

The chain is built from TRBV28 and TRBJ2-3; 7 bases are a match to TRBD2. The ends lost 6 bases at V and 4 bases at J; junction bases unmatched: 10. Germline V lookup: CDR1 MDHEN, CDR2 SYDVKM. This CDR3 region has 15 residues. CDR3 residues: CASREGGRGADTQYF. The DNA for the CDR3 is TGTGCCAGCAGGGAAGGCGGGAGAGGGGCAGATACGCAGTATTTT.

The chain links TRBV28 to TRBJ2-7; no reliable D call. The CDR3 covers 14 residues. Trimming removed 3 bases from V and 1 base from J, with 10 bases in between. Germline V gene data show CDR1 as MDHEN and CDR2 as SYDVKM. Here the CDR3 DNA reads TGTGCCAGCAGTTTTGAGCCGAGATCCTACGAGCAGTACTTC. Protein product: CASSFEPRSYEQYF.